This T cell receptor (beta chain) appears in the sequencing data of a study of CD8 T cells in Susac syndrome. It was with random hexamers that roughly 0.45 to 1 ug RNA was reverse transcribed. TCRdb redid the calling of the immunoSEQ multiplex PCR reads with MiXCR, one entry per CDR3 protein. The sample consists of fewer than 350,000 distinct CDR3 sequences, 89% of them appearing once. In germline, CDR1 is SGDLS, CDR2 YYNGEE. Trimming took off 4 bases at V and 3 bases at J, with 11 bases between the two ends. The CDR3 is 13 amino acids. This chain joins TRBV9 and TRBJ2-7; no definite D call. The sequenced sample was CD8+ T cells from PBMCs. This clonotype originated in a human donor with multiple sclerosis. CDR3 sequence: CASSIRTIYEQYF. The CDR3 DNA follows: TGTGCCAGCAGCATCCGGACCATCTACGAGCAGTACTTC.